The rows below give T cell receptor beta chains drawn from one sample of a study of vaccination effects on CD4 cells after COVID-19. No antigen has been assigned to these receptors. TCRdb's copy holds only in-frame clones and misses some; the assay was immunoSEQ multiplex PCR. The sample records some 15,000 clones, about 78% being singletons. Material: CD4+ T cells from PBMCs cultured with SARS-CoV-2 spike peptides, obtained after COVID-19 vaccination. All receptors derive from a human donor who had a prior SARS-CoV-2 infection. Each CDR3 is given without its conserved first and last residue. Fields, in order: clone size, J gene, CDR3 length, V gene, CDR3 protein. Clone size, where shown, is once, few, many, or a class for clones that have expanded.

.,TRBJ2-2,14,TRBV9,ASSVQPIPNTGELF
.,TRBJ2-1,11,TRBV7-2,ASSLTFSGSWF
.,TRBJ1-2,13,TRBV2,ASSGGRLPVYGYT
.,TRBJ1-5,13,TRBV15,ATSRGGQVNQPQH
.,TRBJ2-7,12,TRBV25-1,ARETGQSSYEQY
.,TRBJ2-7,12,TRBV5-1,ASSLDGFTYEQY
.,TRBJ2-1,12,TRBV7-9,ASSARTIGVEQF
.,TRBJ1-4,16,TRBV7-8,ASSPIAGGGPTNEKLF
.,TRBJ2-7,11,TRBV24-1,ATSREDSYEQY
.,TRBJ2-7,13,TRBV7-7,ASSSGPGTSYEQY
.,TRBJ2-5,12,TRBV5-1,ASSFSGFGETQY
few,TRBJ1-3,13,TRBV18,ASSPQGVSGNTIY
.,TRBJ2-5,13,TRBV5-1,ASSLAGKGQETQY
once,TRBJ2-1,12,TRBV9,ASSVWDSYNEQF
.,TRBJ1-5,12,TRBV3-1/TRBV3-2,ASSQDRGNQPQH
.,TRBJ2-7,9,TRBV3-1/TRBV3-2,ASSSEGEQY
.,TRBJ1-2,11,TRBV3-1/TRBV3-2,ASSQTGGNGYT
.,TRBJ2-3,13,TRBV18,ASSPSQISTDTQY
.,TRBJ1-2,13,TRBV5-1,ASSPDGPGSGGYT
few,TRBJ2-3,10,TRBV2,ASSPNTDTQY
.,TRBJ1-4,12,TRBV15,ATSPQGGDEKLF
.,TRBJ1-1,11,TRBV12-3/TRBV12-4,ASTLQRNTEAF
.,TRBJ1-1,14,TRBV7-9,ASSLGDTSLNTEAF
.,TRBJ2-1,13,TRBV14,ASSQDSQGYNEQF
once,TRBJ2-7,12,TRBV19,ASRSAGISYEQY
.,TRBJ2-5,12,TRBV4-1,ASSPGLVRETQY
once,TRBJ2-7,14,TRBV5-1,ASSLAGTSDSYEQY
once,TRBJ2-1,14,TRBV11-2,ASSLGSQLSYNEQF
once,TRBJ2-5,14,TRBV4-1,ASSQEPELPFRTQY
.,TRBJ1-3,16,TRBV14,ASSQLPIRVGSGNTIY
.,TRBJ1-5,12,TRBV7-9,ASSLTGTNQPQH
.,TRBJ2-3,11,TRBV12-3/TRBV12-4,ASSTRGPDTQY
.,TRBJ2-7,10,TRBV2,ATTYGTYEQY
.,TRBJ1-2,11,TRBV6-6,AVPGGANYGYT
.,TRBJ1-1,12,TRBV18,ASSPGTGNTEAF
few,TRBJ2-1,10,TRBV28,ASSLYRREQF
.,TRBJ1-2,11,TRBV2,ASRGDRVNGYT
.,TRBJ2-5,15,TRBV9,ASSRVEGTFYVETQY
.,TRBJ2-2,13,TRBV6-5,ASSRDRGLTGELF
.,TRBJ2-7,14,TRBV23-1,ASSQSWDTHGIERD
.,TRBJ2-7,13,TRBV28,ASSPPGTGRYEQY
.,TRBJ2-4,11,TRBV3-1/TRBV3-2,ASSLLAKNIQY
.,TRBJ1-2,13,TRBV5-1,ASSPGTGGTYGYT
.,TRBJ2-3,14,TRBV5-4,ASSLAGGAGTDTQY
.,TRBJ2-1,14,TRBV5-1,ASSLNIAGGPNEQF
.,TRBJ2-1,13,TRBV5-1,ASSLVAGLYNEQF
.,TRBJ1-1,15,TRBV5-4,ASGSRDRVSIGAEAF
once,TRBJ1-4,12,TRBV19,ASSMVAVNEKLF